A single sample gave rise to the 13 T cell receptor beta chains below, sequenced in a study of blood T cell repertoires in COVID-19. Libraries were prepared by immunoSEQ multiplex PCR; TCRdb keeps only in-frame clonotypes and omits some of them. The sample holds about 440,000 clones, around 90% seen once. The sequenced sample consisted of PBMCs or T cells enriched from blood (not recorded which). The source is a woman aged 18-35 years with acute COVID-19.

The J gene is TRBJ2-7, the V gene TRBV2, with D perhaps matching TRBD2 (6 bases). The V gene lost 7 bases and the J gene lost 1 base, with 26 bases spanning the gap. The CDR3 contains 18 residues. Germline V gene lookup returns CDR1 SNHLY and CDR2 FYNNEI. The DNA of the CDR3 is TGTGCCAGCACCACCCCTTCCTCTCGGGGGAGAGGGTCCTACGAGCAGTACTTC. It is translated as CASTTPSSRGRGSYEQYF. The whole variable domain, filled in from reference TRBV2 and TRBJ2-7, reads EPEVTQTPSHQVTQMGQEVILRCVPISNHLYFYWYRQILGQKVEFLVSFYNNEISEKSEIFDDQFSVERPDGSNFTLKIRSTKLEDSAMYFCASTTPSSRGRGSYEQYFGPGTRLTVT.

The chain has TRBV10-3 and TRBJ2-3; TRBD2 matches at 7 bases. The CDR3 is 13 residues long. Per the germline V gene, CDR1 is ENHRY and CDR2 is SYGVKD. V was clipped by 10 bases and J by 1 base; unmatched bases: 5. In nucleotides, the CDR3 is TGTGCCACCCTGCTAGCGGGCACAGATACGCAGTATTTT. Encoded protein: CATLLAGTDTQYF.

The V call is TRBV28, the J call TRBJ1-2, with 11 bases aligning to TRBD1. There are 15 residues in the CDR3. Germline lookup yields CDR1 MDHEN and CDR2 SYDVKM. The V gene end was trimmed by 5 bases and the J gene end by 3 bases; junction bases not matched to a gene: 5. Here the CDR3 DNA reads TGTGCCAGCAGTCTAGGGACAGGGGGTTACTATGGCTACACCTTC. It encodes CASSLGTGGYYGYTF.

The CDR3 reads CAISPGLVDYEQYF. The DNA of the CDR3 is TGTGCCATCAGTCCCGGACTAGTAGACTACGAGCAGTACTTC. The genes are TRBV10-3 and TRBJ2-7; TRBD2 matches at 7 bases. The germline gives CDR1 ENHRY, CDR2 SYGVKD. V was clipped by 5 bases and J by 3 bases; unmatched bases: 7. This CDR3 comprises 14 residues.

This chain connects TRBV7-9 to TRBJ1-1, with a possible D match to TRBD1 (5 bases). This CDR3 region has 13 residues. V gave up 1 base and J gave up 3 bases, with 6 bases separating them. Germline CDR1 reads SEHNR; CDR2 reads FQNEAQ (reference sequence). The CDR3 DNA sequence: TGTGCCAGCAGCTTAGTAGGGGACACTGAAGCTTTCTTT. Translation: CASSLVGDTEAFF.

The V and J genes are TRBV28 and TRBJ2-3, with 11 positions matching TRBD2. J was trimmed by 5 bases and V by 2 bases; bases with no gene match: 12. Germline V gene sequence: CDR1 MDHEN, CDR2 SYDVKM. The CDR3 is 18 residues long. CDR3 nucleotides: TGTGCCAGCAGTTTAGACAGAAGGACTAGCGGGTTGAGAGATACGCAGTATTTT. Its protein is CASSLDRRTSGLRDTQYF.

The CDR3 sequence is CAWSVIGGQGNIQYF. Here the CDR3 DNA reads TGTGCCTGGAGTGTTATAGGGGGCCAGGGTAACATTCAGTACTTC. The J gene is TRBJ2-4, the V gene TRBV30; 7 bases align to TRBD1. Germline trimming cut 0 bases from V and 7 bases from J; bases unmatched to any gene: 9. CDR3 length: 15 residues. Germline V lookup: CDR1 GTSNPN, CDR2 SVGIG (reference sequence).

V usage is TRBV14 and J usage is TRBJ1-3; D is ambiguous. Trimming pared 0 bases from V and 1 base from J, leaving 7 bases between. From germline, CDR1 is SGHDN and CDR2 FVKESK. CDR3 size: 15 residues. The CDR3: CASSQDGSSGNTIYF. In DNA, the CDR3 is TGTGCCAGCAGCCAAGATGGCAGTTCTGGAAACACCATATATTTT.

CDR3 in DNA: TGCAGCGTTTCGGTCGGGTCTGGAAACACCATATATTTT. Translated: CSVSVGSGNTIYF. The J gene is TRBJ1-3, the V gene TRBV29-1, with D uncertain. V lost 5 bases and J lost 1, with 9 bases in between. The germline CDR1 and CDR2 sequences are SQVTM and ANQGSEA. CDR3 length: 13 amino acids.

About this clone: In the same sample, other DNA sequences code for this CDR3. V and J are TRBV12-3 or TRBV12-4 and TRBJ1-1, with a weak D call TRBD1 (5 bases). Trimming stripped 5 bases from V and 2 bases from J, with 9 bases between. This CDR3 has 13 amino acids. This CDR3 reads CASSLTANTEAFF. The DNA for the CDR3 is TGTGCCAGCAGTCTGACAGCTAACACTGAAGCTTTCTTT.

The rearrangement uses TRBV7-9 and TRBJ2-2; 8 bases fit TRBD1. This CDR3 has 17 amino acids. The V segment lost 3 bases and the J segment 1 base; nucleotides outside the gene matches: 7. In germline, CDR1 is SEHNR, CDR2 FQNEAQ (reference sequence). This chain's CDR3 is CASSFDRTGQNTGELFF. The DNA of the CDR3 is TGTGCCAGCAGCTTCGACCGGACAGGGCAGAACACCGGGGAGCTGTTTTTT.

The gene calls are TRBV6-5 and TRBJ1-2, with TRBD1 identical over 9 bases. This CDR3 region has 14 residues. V dropped 7 bases and J dropped 6; count of bases not matched to a gene: 9. Germline CDR1 MNHEY, CDR2 SVGAGI. CDR3 DNA: TGTGCCAGCAACTACAGGGGGCGCCCGGATGGCTACACCTTC. Translation: CASNYRGRPDGYTF.

CDR3 residues: CASSRFGDRDRDEKLFF. The CDR3 DNA follows: TGTGCCAGCAGCCGGTTTGGGGACCGGGACAGGGATGAAAAACTGTTTTTT. J is TRBJ1-4 and V is TRBV5-6; 9 bases align to TRBD1. This CDR3 spans 17 amino acids. Per the germline V gene, CDR1 is SGHDT and CDR2 is YYEEEE. The V and J ends lost 4 bases and 6 bases, in that order; junction bases with no gene match: 13.